Below, 19 T cell receptor beta chains from the same sample are listed, as sequenced in a study of cytomegalovirus exposure and HLA in healthy donors. With 60 Vbeta and 13 Jbeta primers, the PCR was carried out. TCRdb keeps only in-frame clones here, not all; method: immunoSEQ multiplex PCR. This sample has about 180,000 clones, with 80% found just once. Sequences were obtained from PBMCs. The receptors derive from a man in his forties or fifties in good health and CMV-seronegative.

This chain links TRBV27 with TRBJ2-1; D not resolved. V lost 6 bases and J lost 8, with 11 bases in between. This CDR3 region has 12 residues. CDR1 MNHEY and CDR2 SMNVEV come from the germline V gene (reference sequence). CDR3 amino acids: CASSPMGDEQFF. The CDR3 DNA reads as TGTGCCAGCAGCCCCATGGGCGATGAGCAGTTCTTC.

This chain joins TRBV7-2 and TRBJ1-1, with a tentative D call TRBD1 (5 bases). V was clipped by 7 bases and J by 1 base, with 13 bases between them. CDR1 is SGHTA, CDR2 FQGNSA, per germline. This CDR3 region has 14 residues. Written as DNA, the CDR3 is TGTGCCAGCACCTTCTATGGGGCGAACACTGAAGCTTTCTTT. It codes for CASTFYGANTEAFF.

This chain connects TRBV6-5 to TRBJ2-7; 8 bases are a match to TRBD2. The CDR3 length is 14 residues. Germline CDR1 reads MNHEY; CDR2 reads SVGAGI. V lost 6 bases, J lost 5 bases, and 9 bases stayed unmatched. CDR3 loop: CASRRAGAQHEQYF. DNA for the CDR3: TGTGCCAGCAGGCGAGCGGGAGCACAGCACGAGCAGTACTTC.

The rearrangement joins TRBV7-8 to TRBJ1-3, with TRBD1 matching 7 bases. Germline-derived CDR1 and CDR2 are SGHVS and FQNEAQ. The V gene end was trimmed by 5 bases and the J gene end by 15 bases; junction bases not matched to a gene: 10. The CDR3 contains 12 residues. The CDR3 sequence: CASSREGAHTYF. The CDR3 bases are TGTGCCAGCAGCCGGGAGGGGGCCCACACATATTTT.

V usage is TRBV5-1 and J usage is TRBJ2-2, with 10 bases identical to TRBD2. Trimming cost V 4 bases and J 3 bases; bases outside gene matches: 6. The CDR3 is made up of 16 amino acids. Germline assignment: CDR1 SGHRS and CDR2 YFSETQ. The CDR3 DNA is TGCGCCAGCAGCCGACGGACTAGCGGAGACACCGGGGAGCTGTTTTTT. Translating gives CASSRRTSGDTGELFF. Full variable domain (rest looked up from reference TRBV5-1 and TRBJ2-2): KAGVTQTPRYLIKTRGQQVTLSCSPISGHRSVSWYQQTPGQGLQFLFEYFSETQRNKGNFPGRFSGRQFSNSRSEMNVSTLELGDSALYLCASSRRTSGDTGELFFGEGSRLTVL.

This sequence joins TRBV5-1 and TRBJ1-2; D possibly corresponds to TRBD1 (5 bases). The CDR3 has 13 residues. Trimming pared 6 bases from V and 7 bases from J, leaving 16 bases between. CDR1 is SGHRS and CDR2 is YFSETQ in the germline V gene. The CDR3 sequence: CASTFTGGVGYTF. Written as DNA, the CDR3 is TGCGCCAGCACCTTCACAGGAGGGGTTGGCTACACCTTC. Filled out from reference TRBV5-1 and TRBJ1-2, the complete variable domain reads KAGVTQTPRYLIKTRGQQVTLSCSPISGHRSVSWYQQTPGQGLQFLFEYFSETQRNKGNFPGRFSGRQFSNSRSEMNVSTLELGDSALYLCASTFTGGVGYTFGSGTRLTVV.

CDR3 DNA sequence: TGTGCCAGCAGTGAAGCCTCGAATCAGCCCCAGCATTTT. This encodes CASSEASNQPQHF. The chain uses TRBV6-1 and TRBJ1-5; D is uncertain. The germline CDR1 and CDR2 sequences are MNHNS and SASEGT. The CDR3 runs to 13 residues. V gave up 0 bases and J gave up 4 bases, with 4 bases separating them.

This clone was seen a few times. This chain uses TRBV5-1 with TRBJ2-7; D unclear. The CDR3 is made up of 13 amino acids. V was shortened by 1 base and J by 0 bases, with 5 bases between the two germline ends. Looked up from germline, CDR1 is SGHRS and CDR2 is YFSETQ. This CDR3 reads CASSLTDSYEQYF. The CDR3 nucleotides read TGCGCCAGCAGCTTGACAGACTCCTACGAGCAGTACTTC.

This sequence joins TRBV2 and TRBJ1-1; 7 nucleotides align to TRBD1. Germline CDR1 and CDR2: SNHLY and FYNNEI. V shed 6 bases, J shed 5 bases, and the junction held 3 bases outside the gene matches. The CDR3 loop spans 12 amino acids. The CDR3 DNA sequence: TGTGCCAGCAGACAGGGGAGTACTGAAGCTTTCTTT. Its translation is CASRQGSTEAFF.

The V and J genes are TRBV5-1 and TRBJ2-1; D may be TRBD2 (6 bases). CDR1 is SGHRS and CDR2 is YFSETQ in the germline V gene. The ends were cut back, 0 bases at V and 8 bases at J, with 18 bases in the middle. This CDR3 is 16 amino acids long. The CDR3 DNA follows: TGCGCCAGCAGCTTGGATTCGACTAGTTTCGTCTATGAGCAGTTCTTC. This encodes CASSLDSTSFVYEQFF.

This chain joins TRBV7-8 and TRBJ1-5, with a possible D match to TRBD1 (5 bases). The V end was cut by 1 base, the J end by 6 bases, with 10 bases between. The CDR3 spans 14 residues. CDR1 is SGHVS and CDR2 is FQNEAQ in the germline V gene. CDR3 sequence (DNA): TGTGCCAGCAGCTTAGATGGGGGGGGTCAGCCCCAGCATTTT. It codes for CASSLDGGGQPQHF. The whole variable domain, remainder taken from reference TRBV7-8 and TRBJ1-5, is GAGVSQSPRYKVAKRGQDVALRCDPISGHVSLFWYQQALGQGPEFLTYFQNEAQLDKSGLPSDRFFAERPEGSVSTLKIQRTQQEDSAVYLCASSLDGGGQPQHFGDGTRLSIL.

The chain is built from TRBV14 and TRBJ1-5; 8 bases map to TRBD1. J lost 1 base, V lost 1 base, and 12 bases had no gene match. The CDR3 has 19 residues. Germline assignment: CDR1 SGHDN and CDR2 FVKESK. CDR3: CASSQGRSGGYWSNQPQHF. The CDR3 DNA reads TGTGCCAGCAGCCAAGGGAGGTCAGGGGGCTATTGGAGCAATCAGCCCCAGCATTTT.

This sequence joins TRBV6-5 and TRBJ2-7, with 8 bases matching TRBD1. The CDR3 consists of 16 residues. Looked up from germline, CDR1 is MNHEY and CDR2 is SVGAGI. Trimming removed 4 bases from V and 5 bases from J; junction bases left unmatched: 13. The CDR3 sequence: CASSFISRGHPHEQYF. The CDR3 nucleotides are TGTGCCAGCAGTTTTATCTCCAGGGGGCACCCCCACGAGCAGTACTTC.

This chain connects TRBV29-1 to TRBJ2-7; 11 nucleotides align to TRBD2. The V gene's germline CDR1 is SQVTM and CDR2 ANQGSEA. With V trimmed by 7 bases and J by 2 bases, 4 bases remained unmatched. The CDR3 spans 13 residues. The CDR3 protein is CSAQLAGAYEQYF. The CDR3 region has the DNA TGCAGCGCCCAACTAGCGGGGGCCTACGAGCAGTACTTC.

The rearrangement links TRBV18 to TRBJ1-4; 7 bases line up with TRBD1. Germline CDR1 is KGHSH and CDR2 is LQKENI. Losses at the gene ends were 3 bases for V and 7 bases for J; bases not matched to a gene: 2. The CDR3 extends over 13 amino acids. The CDR3 nucleotides are TGTGCCAGCTCACCGGGGACAGTTGAAAAACTGTTTTTT. This sequence encodes CASSPGTVEKLFF.

This clone was detected only a few times. The chain links TRBV5-6 to TRBJ2-2; 8 nucleotides agree with TRBD1. V shed 4 bases and J 4 bases; nucleotides not matched to a gene: 9. Looked up from germline, CDR1 is SGHDT and CDR2 is YYEEEE. This CDR3 comprises 16 residues. The CDR3: CASSGRQGSSTGELFF. CDR3 nucleotide sequence: TGTGCCAGCAGCGGACGACAGGGGTCGAGCACCGGGGAGCTGTTTTTT.

The chain joins TRBV6-4 to TRBJ2-2, with TRBD1 matching over 8 bases. The CDR3 is made up of 13 amino acids. The germline V gene encodes CDR1 MRHNA and CDR2 SNTAGT. Germline trimming cut 3 bases from V and 6 bases from J; bases unmatched to any gene: 0. The CDR3 here is CASSEDRAGELFF. The CDR3, as DNA: TGTGCCAGCAGTGAGGACAGGGCCGGGGAGCTGTTTTTT.

In the case of this clone: Other DNA sequences in the same sample also yield this CDR3. V usage is TRBV20-1 and J usage is TRBJ2-7; tentatively, D is TRBD2 (6 bases). Trimming left V 7 bases short and J 4 bases short, with 11 bases between. The CDR3 is 11 residues long. The V gene's germline CDR1 is DFQATT and CDR2 SNEGSKA (reference sequence). Here the CDR3 DNA reads TGCAGTGTCCCCCGGGGGTACGAGCAGTACTTC. Protein sequence: CSVPRGYEQYF.

The chain combines TRBV5-6 with TRBJ2-2; the match to TRBD1 covers 8 bases. Germline V CDR1 and CDR2: SGHDT, YYEEEE. CDR3 length: 16 amino acids. V shed 0 bases and J 6 bases; nucleotides not matched to a gene: 7. Written as DNA, the CDR3 is TGTGCCAGCAGCTTGGGTTCGGACAGGGTCCCCGGGGAGCTGTTTTTT. This codes for CASSLGSDRVPGELFF.